The 21 T cell receptor beta chains given below trace back to one sample, sequenced in a study of beta chain features in type 1 diabetes. All of the isolated RNA was reverse transcribed, so expressed TCRB transcripts were sequenced. Generated by immunoSEQ multiplex PCR, the TCRdb table keeps only in-frame clones and is missing some. The top ten clones hold approximately 1.5% of a sample with some 200,000 clones, about 11% of them seen once. Sequenced: central memory CD4+ T cells from blood. The receptor set was obtained from a man in his late teens or twenties in good health.

The gene calls are TRBV6-4 and TRBJ2-7, with 12 bases fitting TRBD2. V lost 3 bases and J lost 5; bases outside the gene matches: 5. The V gene's germline CDR1 is MRHNA and CDR2 SNTAGT. CDR3 size: 15 residues. The CDR3 DNA reads TGTGCCAGCAGTGAAGTAACTAGCGGGAGGAACGAGCAGTACTTC. Its protein product is CASSEVTSGRNEQYF.

The genes are TRBV5-1 and TRBJ1-1; the D is unclear. V lost 2 bases to trimming and J lost 4 bases, with 12 bases between them. Germline V gene data show CDR1 as SGHRS and CDR2 as YFSETQ. The CDR3 contains 14 residues. The CDR3 region is CASSLRDESTEAFF. The DNA of the CDR3 is TGCGCCAGCAGCTTAAGAGATGAGAGCACTGAAGCTTTCTTT. The full variable domain, its missing parts supplied by reference TRBV5-1 and TRBJ1-1, is KAGVTQTPRYLIKTRGQQVTLSCSPISGHRSVSWYQQTPGQGLQFLFEYFSETQRNKGNFPGRFSGRQFSNSRSEMNVSTLELGDSALYLCASSLRDESTEAFFGQGTRLTVV.

This clone turned up a few times. The chain couples TRBV11-1 to TRBJ2-7, with D perhaps given as TRBD1 or TRBD2 (5 bases each). V lost 5 bases and J lost 4, with 21 bases in between. The germline CDR1 and CDR2 sequences are SGHAT and FQDESV (reference sequence). This CDR3 has 16 residues. The CDR3 spells CASSPGTGSLLYEQYF. CDR3 DNA sequence: TGTGCCAGCAGCCCCGGGACCGGCTCCCTTTTATACGAGCAGTACTTC.

This sequence joins TRBV11-2 and TRBJ2-1, with D possibly being TRBD1 or TRBD2 (6 bases each). Germline V CDR1 and CDR2: SGHAT, FQNNGV. V was trimmed by 2 bases and J by 0 bases, leaving 14 bases between them. CDR3 size: 17 residues. The DNA for the CDR3 is TGTGCCAGCAGCTTATCTGGGCGGGACAACTCCTACAATGAGCAGTTCTTC. Amino acids: CASSLSGRDNSYNEQFF.

This clone was seen a few times. J is TRBJ1-2 and V is TRBV18; D gene uncertain. This CDR3 region has 13 residues. Trimming stripped 2 bases from V and 4 bases from J, with 8 bases between. The germline CDR1 and CDR2 sequences are KGHSH and LQKENI. CDR3 bases: TGTGCCAGCTCACCAAACAGAGTCTATGGCTACACCTTC. Translating it yields CASSPNRVYGYTF. Variable domain in full (rest from reference TRBV18 and TRBJ1-2): NAGVMQNPRHLVRRRGQEARLRCSPMKGHSHVYWYRQLPEEGLKFMVYLQKENIIDESGMPKERFSAEFPKEGPSILRIQQVVRGDSAAYFCASSPNRVYGYTFGSGTRLTVV.

V usage is TRBV2 and J usage is TRBJ2-7; TRBD1 matches 8 bases. Germline CDR1 SNHLY, CDR2 FYNNEI. This CDR3 is built from 12 residues. Unmatched junction bases numbered 4, after V lost 5 bases and J lost 7 bases. CDR3 nucleotide sequence: TGTGCCAGCAGTCGGACAGGGAGAGAGCAGTACTTC. It yields the protein CASSRTGREQYF. The full variable domain, its missing parts supplied by reference TRBV2 and TRBJ2-7, is EPEVTQTPSHQVTQMGQEVILRCVPISNHLYFYWYRQILGQKVEFLVSFYNNEISEKSEIFDDQFSVERPDGSNFTLKIRSTKLEDSAMYFCASSRTGREQYFGPGTRLTVT.

The rearrangement links TRBV30 to TRBJ2-1; 8 bases align to TRBD2. The CDR3 has 16 amino acids. The V segment lost 2 bases and the J segment 7 bases; nucleotides outside the gene matches: 13. Germline V lookup: CDR1 GTSNPN, CDR2 SVGIG (reference sequence). This chain's CDR3 is CAWSKSRTSWGNEQFF. The CDR3 DNA is TGTGCCTGGAGTAAGTCCAGGACTAGCTGGGGGAATGAGCAGTTCTTC.

In its sample, this clone was seen a few times. As DNA, the CDR3 is TGTGCCAGCAGCCCCCGTCTCACGGACAATGAGCAGTTCTTC. This translates into CASSPRLTDNEQFF. The rearrangement links TRBV9 to TRBJ2-1; D gene unclear. V lost 4 bases and J 5 bases, leaving 13 bases between the germline ends. Germline CDR1 reads SGDLS; CDR2 reads YYNGEE. The CDR3 is made up of 14 amino acids.

This clone appeared a few times. The chain links TRBV29-1 to TRBJ1-2; a weak D match, TRBD1 (6 bases). Germline V CDR1 and CDR2: SQVTM, ANQGSEA. Between the trimmed V and J ends, which lost 4 bases and 3 bases, there was a span of 9 bases. The CDR3 spans 12 residues. The CDR3 is CSVVRQDYGYTF. Written as DNA, the CDR3 is TGCAGCGTTGTTCGACAGGACTATGGCTACACCTTC.

The chain recombines TRBV5-4 with TRBJ1-1; D is possibly TRBD1 (5 bases). From germline, CDR1 is SGHNT and CDR2 YYREEE (reference sequence). V shed 5 bases and J shed 1 base, with 15 bases lying between them. The CDR3 is 15 amino acids. The CDR3 DNA is TGTGCCAGCAGGCCGGCCTCGGGGCCGAACACTGAAGCTTTCTTT. Translating it yields CASRPASGPNTEAFF. Looking up the rest from reference TRBV5-4 and TRBJ1-1 gives the full variable domain: ETGVTQSPTHLIKTRGQQVTLRCSSQSGHNTVSWYQQALGQGPQFIFQYYREEENGRGNFPPRFSGLQFPNYSSELNVNALELDDSALYLCASRPASGPNTEAFFGQGTRLTVV.

The chain has TRBV30 and TRBJ1-2, with 7 bases aligning to TRBD1. Germline V gene lookup returns CDR1 GTSNPN and CDR2 SVGIG (reference sequence). The ends lost 4 bases at V and 5 bases at J; junction bases unmatched: 7. The CDR3 spans 13 residues. The CDR3 DNA follows: TGTGCCTGGACGGGACAGCGAATTTATGGCTACACCTTC. Translated, it gives CAWTGQRIYGYTF.

This clone has more than one count but fewer than ten. This rearrangement joins TRBV9 to TRBJ1-2; D gene ambiguous. This CDR3 spans 13 amino acids. The germline V gene encodes CDR1 SGDLS and CDR2 YYNGEE. V gave up 0 bases and J gave up 4 bases, with 7 bases separating them. The chain's CDR3 is CASSVGRLYGYTF. In DNA form, the CDR3 reads TGTGCCAGCAGCGTAGGGCGGCTCTATGGCTACACCTTC.

The chain has TRBV9 and TRBJ1-3; no firm D call. The germline V gene encodes CDR1 SGDLS and CDR2 YYNGEE. Between the trimmed V and J ends, which lost 5 bases and 3 bases, there was a span of 6 bases. The CDR3 has 12 amino acids. The CDR3: CASSTNGNTIYF. Here the CDR3 DNA reads TGTGCCAGCAGTACTAATGGAAACACCATATATTTT. Combining the CDR3 with reference TRBV9 and TRBJ1-3 gives the whole variable domain DSGVTQTPKHLITATGQRVTLRCSPRSGDLSVYWYQQSLDQGLQFLIQYYNGEERAKGNILERFSAQQFPDLHSELNLSSLELGDSALYFCASSTNGNTIYFGEGSWLTVV.

This clone was detected many times. V gene TRBV18 combines with J gene TRBJ2-6, with D perhaps matching TRBD1 (5 bases). V lost 4 bases, J lost 0 bases, and 13 bases lay in between. CDR1 and CDR2 (germline): KGHSH, LQKENI. The length of the CDR3 is 17 residues. The CDR3 nucleotides are TGTGCCAGCTCACTACAGGCCCCAGTCTCTGGGGCCAACGTCCTGACTTTC. It yields the protein CASSLQAPVSGANVLTF. Looking up the rest from reference TRBV18 and TRBJ2-6 gives the full variable domain: NAGVMQNPRHLVRRRGQEARLRCSPMKGHSHVYWYRQLPEEGLKFMVYLQKENIIDESGMPKERFSAEFPKEGPSILRIQQVVRGDSAAYFCASSLQAPVSGANVLTFGAGSRLTVL.

This clone showed up just a few times. V is TRBV30 and J is TRBJ2-5, with D possibly matching TRBD1 (6 bases). Germline V gene sequence: CDR1 GTSNPN, CDR2 SVGIG (reference sequence). The length of the CDR3 is 15 residues. Deletions cut 5 bases from V and 1 base from J, with 17 bases between. CDR3 protein: CAWLTLGQLQETQYF. The CDR3 DNA follows: TGTGCCTGGCTTACCCTCGGACAGCTCCAAGAGACCCAGTACTTC.

The chain joins TRBV19 to TRBJ2-7; tentatively, D is TRBD1 (7 bases). V was cut by 3 bases and J by 7 bases, with 13 bases left in between. This CDR3 comprises 13 residues. Looked up from germline, CDR1 is LNHDA and CDR2 is SQIVND (reference sequence). The CDR3 here is CASSMWRGREQYF. As DNA, the CDR3 is TGTGCCAGTAGTATGTGGAGGGGGCGAGAGCAGTACTTC.

The rearrangement links TRBV15 to TRBJ2-3; 8 bases are shared with TRBD2. The V segment lost 0 bases and the J segment 4 bases; nucleotides outside the gene matches: 18. CDR1 and CDR2 (germline): LNHNV, YYDKDF (reference sequence). CDR3 size: 20 residues. The CDR3 sequence: CATSRDKQSGSKRGADTQYF. The CDR3 bases are TGTGCCACCAGCAGAGATAAACAAAGCGGGAGTAAGAGGGGCGCAGATACGCAGTATTTT.

The V and J genes are TRBV5-1 and TRBJ2-5; 10 positions agree with TRBD1. The CDR3 is 15 amino acids. Germline V gene lookup returns CDR1 SGHRS and CDR2 YFSETQ. V lost 6 bases, J lost 4 bases, and 9 bases stayed unmatched. The CDR3 DNA reads TGCGCCAGCACCTGGACAGGGGGATTAGGAGAGACCCAGTACTTC. It yields the protein CASTWTGGLGETQYF. Complete variable domain (other parts from reference TRBV5-1 and TRBJ2-5): KAGVTQTPRYLIKTRGQQVTLSCSPISGHRSVSWYQQTPGQGLQFLFEYFSETQRNKGNFPGRFSGRQFSNSRSEMNVSTLELGDSALYLCASTWTGGLGETQYFGPGTRLLVL.

This clone occurred a few times. The chain employs TRBV5-4 and TRBJ2-7, with 13 bases matching TRBD2. The CDR3 is 17 residues long. The germline V gene has CDR1 SGHNT and CDR2 YYREEE (reference sequence). V lost 1 base, J lost 4 bases, and 8 bases stayed unmatched. DNA for the CDR3: TGTGCCAGCAGCTTGTCCCAAGGACTAGCGGGAGAGTACGAGCAGTACTTC. Translating it yields CASSLSQGLAGEYEQYF.

This clone was observed many times. The chain uses TRBV9 and TRBJ2-7; unclear D gene. CDR3 length equals 15 residues. Germline assignment: CDR1 SGDLS and CDR2 YYNGEE. V was shortened by 2 bases and J by 6 bases, with 18 bases between the two germline ends. This CDR3 reads CASSVGRQAQSEQYF. In DNA, the CDR3 is TGTGCCAGCAGCGTTGGTCGGCAGGCCCAAAGCGAGCAGTACTTC. Using reference TRBV9 and TRBJ2-7 for the parts outside the CDR3, the full variable domain is DSGVTQTPKHLITATGQRVTLRCSPRSGDLSVYWYQQSLDQGLQFLIQYYNGEERAKGNILERFSAQQFPDLHSELNLSSLELGDSALYFCASSVGRQAQSEQYFGPGTRLTVT.

This clone was recorded at least ten times. The gene calls are TRBV27 and TRBJ1-4; D is unclear. The CDR3 totals 12 residues. Germline-derived CDR1 and CDR2 are MNHEY and SMNVEV (reference sequence). The V end lost 3 bases, the J end lost 5 bases, and 4 bases lay between the germline ends. CDR3: CASSFINEKLFF. The CDR3 DNA reads TGTGCCAGCAGTTTCATCAATGAAAAACTGTTTTTT. The full variable domain, with the rest looked up from reference TRBV27 and TRBJ1-4, is EAQVTQNPRYLITVTGKKLTVTCSQNMNHEYMSWYRQDPGLGLRQIYYSMNVEVTDKGDVPEGYKVSRKEKRNFPLILESPSPNQTSLYFCASSFINEKLFFGSGTQLSVL.